A selection of T cell receptor beta chains follows, all from one sample in a study of blood T cell repertoires in COVID-19. Sequenced by immunoSEQ multiplex PCR; TCRdb stores in-frame clones only, minus some. In the table there are about 110,000 clones, approximately 83% of which are singletons. Specimen: peripheral blood. All receptors derive from an older woman with acute or convalescent COVID-19. Each CDR3 is given with its conserved first and last residue. The D gene is left open where the match is weak. Where a row states a size, it is once, few, many or the class of an expanded clone; other rows omit it.

CDR3 length: 14
clone size: -
V gene: TRBV6-5
D gene: -
J gene: TRBJ1-2
CDR3 protein: CASSPGQTNYGYTF
CDR3 DNA: TGTGCCAGTTCTCCGGGACAAACGAACTATGGCTACACCTTC

CDR3 length: 17
clone size: -
V gene: TRBV28
D gene: TRBD2
J gene: TRBJ2-3
CDR3 protein: CASSLPIGRAGTDTQYF
CDR3 DNA: TGTGCCAGCAGTCTCCCTATCGGGAGGGCCGGGACAGATACGCAGTATTTT

CDR3 length: 16
clone size: -
V gene: TRBV29-1
D gene: TRBD2
J gene: TRBJ2-7
CDR3 protein: CSVAGGLAGEKYEQYF
CDR3 DNA: TGCAGCGTGGCCGGCGGACTAGCGGGAGAGAAATACGAGCAGTACTTC

CDR3 length: 15
clone size: -
V gene: TRBV28
D gene: TRBD1
J gene: TRBJ1-5
CDR3 protein: CASRLGTGENQPQHF
CDR3 DNA: TGTGCCAGCAGGCTGGGGACAGGGGAAAATCAGCCCCAGCATTTT

CDR3 length: 13
clone size: once
V gene: TRBV12-3/TRBV12-4
D gene: -
J gene: TRBJ1-1
CDR3 protein: CASSLQGSTEAFF
CDR3 DNA: TGTGCCAGCAGTCTACAGGGTAGCACTGAAGCTTTCTTT

CDR3 length: 18
clone size: -
V gene: TRBV5-1
D gene: TRBD2
J gene: TRBJ2-2
CDR3 protein: CASSLGLAGGPRTGELFF
CDR3 DNA: TGCGCCAGCAGCCTGGGACTAGCGGGGGGGCCTCGCACCGGGGAGCTGTTTTTT

CDR3 length: 13
clone size: -
V gene: TRBV14
D gene: -
J gene: TRBJ2-7
CDR3 protein: CASSQELSYEQYF
CDR3 DNA: TGTGCCAGCTCACAGGAGCTCTCCTACGAGCAGTACTTC

CDR3 length: 16
clone size: -
V gene: TRBV5-1
D gene: TRBD2
J gene: TRBJ2-1
CDR3 protein: CASSLGLTSGKNEQFF
CDR3 DNA: TGCGCCAGCAGCTTGGGTCTGACTAGCGGGAAAAATGAGCAGTTCTTC

CDR3 length: 17
clone size: -
V gene: TRBV4-2
D gene: TRBD2
J gene: TRBJ2-2
CDR3 protein: CASSPVGAGGSTGELFF
CDR3 DNA: TGTGCCAGCAGCCCGGTGGGAGCGGGGGGGAGCACCGGGGAGCTGTTTTTT

CDR3 length: 14
clone size: -
V gene: TRBV6-4
D gene: -
J gene: TRBJ1-1
CDR3 protein: CASSQTLGSTEAFF
CDR3 DNA: TGTGCCAGCAGCCAAACATTAGGGAGCACTGAAGCTTTCTTT

CDR3 length: 12
clone size: -
V gene: TRBV7-9
D gene: -
J gene: TRBJ1-5
CDR3 protein: CASSREDQPQHF
CDR3 DNA: TGTGCCAGCAGTAGGGAGGACCAGCCCCAGCATTTT

CDR3 length: 15
clone size: few
V gene: TRBV7-8
D gene: -
J gene: TRBJ1-3
CDR3 protein: CASSLASGAGNTIYF
CDR3 DNA: TGTGCCAGCAGCTTAGCGTCGGGGGCTGGAAACACCATATATTTT

CDR3 length: 15
clone size: -
V gene: TRBV5-1
D gene: TRBD2
J gene: TRBJ2-7
CDR3 protein: CASSLSLAGVGEQYF
CDR3 DNA: TGCGCCAGCAGCTTGTCGCTAGCGGGAGTGGGGGAGCAGTACTTC

CDR3 length: 15
clone size: -
V gene: TRBV10-1
D gene: TRBD1
J gene: TRBJ2-3
CDR3 protein: CASSKGGQGTDTQYF
CDR3 DNA: TGCGCCAGCAGCAAAGGGGGACAGGGTACAGATACGCAGTATTTT

CDR3 length: 14
clone size: -
V gene: TRBV6-5
D gene: TRBD2
J gene: TRBJ2-5
CDR3 protein: CASRKGLAGETQYF
CDR3 DNA: TGTGCCAGCAGGAAGGGACTAGCGGGAGAGACCCAGTACTTC

CDR3 length: 14
clone size: -
V gene: TRBV27
D gene: -
J gene: TRBJ2-5
CDR3 protein: CASSLWQGGETQYF
CDR3 DNA: TGTGCCAGCAGTTTATGGCAGGGTGGGGAGACCCAGTACTTC

CDR3 length: 13
clone size: -
V gene: TRBV30
D gene: TRBD1
J gene: TRBJ1-5
CDR3 protein: CAWSVQGGQPQHF
CDR3 DNA: TGTGCCTGGAGTGTACAGGGGGGACAGCCCCAGCATTTT

CDR3 length: 16
clone size: -
V gene: TRBV6-2/TRBV6-3
D gene: TRBD1
J gene: TRBJ1-2
CDR3 protein: CASSYASPGTVYGYTF
CDR3 DNA: TGTGCCAGCAGTTACGCCTCCCCCGGGACAGTCTATGGCTACACCTTC

CDR3 length: 14
clone size: -
V gene: TRBV28
D gene: -
J gene: TRBJ2-1
CDR3 protein: CASRTGLSAIEQFF
CDR3 DNA: TGTGCCAGCAGGACGGGACTGTCGGCCATTGAGCAGTTCTTC

CDR3 length: 13
clone size: -
V gene: TRBV11-3
D gene: -
J gene: TRBJ1-6
CDR3 protein: CASSPGGNSPLHF
CDR3 DNA: TGTGCCAGCAGCCCGGGGGGAAATTCACCCCTCCACTTT

CDR3 length: 15
clone size: -
V gene: TRBV5-6
D gene: TRBD1
J gene: TRBJ2-7
CDR3 protein: CASSIRQTGVFEQYF
CDR3 DNA: TGTGCCAGCAGCATACGGCAGACAGGGGTCTTCGAGCAGTACTTC

CDR3 length: 18
clone size: -
V gene: TRBV19
D gene: -
J gene: TRBJ1-5
CDR3 protein: CASSTPPLREVGDQPQHF
CDR3 DNA: TGTGCCAGTAGTACGCCCCCCCTACGGGAAGTAGGAGATCAGCCCCAGCATTTT

CDR3 length: 14
clone size: -
V gene: TRBV4-2
D gene: -
J gene: TRBJ1-2
CDR3 protein: CASSQARGDYGYTF
CDR3 DNA: TGTGCCAGCAGCCAAGCCAGGGGTGATTATGGCTACACCTTC

CDR3 length: 12
clone size: -
V gene: TRBV14
D gene: TRBD1
J gene: TRBJ1-2
CDR3 protein: CASSQRDRGYTF
CDR3 DNA: TGTGCCAGCAGCCAGAGGGACAGGGGGTACACCTTC

CDR3 length: 14
clone size: -
V gene: TRBV6-5
D gene: -
J gene: TRBJ2-3
CDR3 protein: CASSYPGGTDTQYF
CDR3 DNA: TGTGCCAGCAGTTACCCAGGCGGCACAGATACGCAGTATTTT

CDR3 length: 17
clone size: -
V gene: TRBV11-2
D gene: -
J gene: TRBJ1-6
CDR3 protein: CASSLEAGDYYNSPLHF
CDR3 DNA: TGTGCCAGCAGCTTAGAGGCAGGGGATTATTATAATTCACCCCTCCACTTT